This T cell receptor beta chain was observed in a study of blood T cell repertoires in COVID-19. Study as a whole: Both acute and convalescent COVID-19 samples were obtained from the United States, Italy and Spain. T cells, B-cell-depleted T cells, or PBMCs provided the cDNA or gDNA that served as material.

As handled by the study authors: Amplification from reference gene primers served as the basis for estimated nucleated cell counts. The assay was immunoSEQ multiplex PCR, and TCRdb's table has in-frame clones only and misses some. V and J calls and clone size are copied from that table; D and trimming were computed from the DNA. Among roughly 150,000 clones listed, around 91% were seen once. Trimming shortened V by 4 bases and J by 4 bases, and 13 bases separated the two germline ends. Germline V gene data show CDR1 as SGDLS and CDR2 as YYNGEE. The CDR3 covers 14 residues. Input material: peripheral blood. This sequence was found in a woman aged 55-75 years with active COVID-19. V is TRBV9 and J is TRBJ2-3; D uncertain. The CDR3 region has the DNA TGTGCCAGCAGCCCGGGTGGAGTATCAGATACGCAGTATTTT. This codes for CASSPGGVSDTQYF.